One and the same sample provided the 5 T cell receptor beta chains below, sequenced in a study of blood T cell repertoires in COVID-19. Produced via immunoSEQ multiplex PCR; TCRdb's table is partial and in-frame only. In the table there are some 87,000 clones, approximately 81% of which are singletons. The sample taken for sequencing was peripheral blood. The receptors here all came from an elderly man with active or convalescent COVID-19.

The genes are TRBV7-2 and TRBJ1-4; TRBD1 might be the D (6 bases). Germline lookup yields CDR1 SGHTA and CDR2 FQGNSA. This CDR3 is built from 14 residues. V was cut by 4 bases and J by 4 bases, with 10 bases left in between. CDR3: CASSSGQYNEKLFF. In DNA form, the CDR3 reads TGTGCCAGCAGCTCCGGACAGTATAATGAAAAACTGTTTTTT.

J is TRBJ2-2 and V is TRBV19; no firm D call. From germline, CDR1 is LNHDA and CDR2 SQIVND (reference sequence). Trimming shortened V by 3 bases and J by 5 bases, and 7 bases separated the two germline ends. The CDR3 has 13 residues. This CDR3 reads CASSIRVTGELFF. In nucleotides, the CDR3 is TGTGCCAGTAGTATCCGGGTAACCGGGGAGCTGTTTTTT. The full variable domain, with the rest looked up from reference TRBV19 and TRBJ2-2, is DGGITQSPKYLFRKEGQNVTLSCEQNLNHDAMYWYRQDPGQGLRLIYYSQIVNDFQKGDIAEGYSVSREKKESFPLTVTSAQKNPTAFYLCASSIRVTGELFFGEGSRLTVL.

The gene calls are TRBV28 and TRBJ1-1; 12 bases map to TRBD1. The CDR3 covers 19 residues. Unmatched junction bases numbered 15, after V lost 6 bases and J lost 1 base. Germline values: CDR1 MDHEN, CDR2 SYDVKM. This CDR3 is CASSSGPGQGAQRNTEAFF. The CDR3 DNA follows: TGTGCCAGCAGCTCTGGACCGGGACAGGGGGCGCAAAGGAACACTGAAGCTTTCTTT.

The rearrangement uses TRBV3-1 (or the pseudogene TRBV3-2) and TRBJ1-5; D perhaps matches TRBD1 (5 bases). Germline lookup yields CDR1 LGHDT and CDR2 YNNKEL (reference sequence). CDR3 length: 14 residues. Deletions cut 1 base from V and 4 bases from J, with 8 bases between. This chain's CDR3 is CASSQAGGNQPQHF. The CDR3, as DNA: TGTGCCAGCAGCCAAGCGGGGGGGAATCAGCCCCAGCATTTT.

The chain joins TRBV5-6 to TRBJ1-5; D remains unclear. Per the germline V gene, CDR1 is SGHDT and CDR2 is YYEEEE. Trimming took 2 bases from V and 5 from J, leaving 5 bases between them. The CDR3 has 12 amino acids. The CDR3 region is CASSFVDQPQHF. The CDR3 nucleotides read TGTGCCAGCAGCTTCGTCGATCAGCCCCAGCATTTT.